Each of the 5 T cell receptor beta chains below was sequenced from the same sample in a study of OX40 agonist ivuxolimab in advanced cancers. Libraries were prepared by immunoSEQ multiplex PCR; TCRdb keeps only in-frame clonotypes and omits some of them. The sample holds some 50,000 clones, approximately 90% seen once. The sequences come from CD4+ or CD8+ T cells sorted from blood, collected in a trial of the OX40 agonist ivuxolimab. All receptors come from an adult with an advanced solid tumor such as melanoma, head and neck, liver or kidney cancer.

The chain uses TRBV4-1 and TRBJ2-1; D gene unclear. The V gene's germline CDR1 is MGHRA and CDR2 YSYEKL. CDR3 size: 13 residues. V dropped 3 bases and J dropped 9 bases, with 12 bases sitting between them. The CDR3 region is CASSHPGGSEQFF. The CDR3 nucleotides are TGCGCCAGCAGCCACCCGGGCGGTTCTGAGCAGTTCTTC.

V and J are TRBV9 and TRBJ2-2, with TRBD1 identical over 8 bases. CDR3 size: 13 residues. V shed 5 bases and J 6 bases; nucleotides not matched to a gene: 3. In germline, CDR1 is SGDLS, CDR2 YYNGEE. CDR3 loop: CASRDRVSGELFF. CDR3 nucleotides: TGTGCCAGCAGGGACAGGGTTTCCGGGGAGCTGTTTTTT. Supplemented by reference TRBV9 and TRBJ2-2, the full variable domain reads DSGVTQTPKHLITATGQRVTLRCSPRSGDLSVYWYQQSLDQGLQFLIQYYNGEERAKGNILERFSAQQFPDLHSELNLSSLELGDSALYFCASRDRVSGELFFGEGSRLTVL.

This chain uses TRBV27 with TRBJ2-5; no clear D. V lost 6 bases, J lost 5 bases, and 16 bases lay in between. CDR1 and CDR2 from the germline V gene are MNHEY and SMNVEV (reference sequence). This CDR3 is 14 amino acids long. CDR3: CASRIGSRSETQYF. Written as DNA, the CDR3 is TGTGCCAGCAGAATCGGGTCTAGAAGCGAGACCCAGTACTTC.

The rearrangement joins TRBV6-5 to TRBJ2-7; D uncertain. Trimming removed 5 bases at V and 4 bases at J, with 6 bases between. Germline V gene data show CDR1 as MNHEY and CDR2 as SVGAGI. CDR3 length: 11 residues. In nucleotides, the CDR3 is TGTGCCAGCAGTGATACATACGAGCAGTACTTC. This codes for CASSDTYEQYF.

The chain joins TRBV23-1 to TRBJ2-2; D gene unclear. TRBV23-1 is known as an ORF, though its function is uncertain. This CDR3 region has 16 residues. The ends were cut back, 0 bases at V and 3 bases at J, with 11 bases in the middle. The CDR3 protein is CASSQSGSLHTGELFF. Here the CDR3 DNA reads TGCGCCAGCAGTCAATCCGGATCTCTGCACACCGGGGAGCTGTTTTTT.